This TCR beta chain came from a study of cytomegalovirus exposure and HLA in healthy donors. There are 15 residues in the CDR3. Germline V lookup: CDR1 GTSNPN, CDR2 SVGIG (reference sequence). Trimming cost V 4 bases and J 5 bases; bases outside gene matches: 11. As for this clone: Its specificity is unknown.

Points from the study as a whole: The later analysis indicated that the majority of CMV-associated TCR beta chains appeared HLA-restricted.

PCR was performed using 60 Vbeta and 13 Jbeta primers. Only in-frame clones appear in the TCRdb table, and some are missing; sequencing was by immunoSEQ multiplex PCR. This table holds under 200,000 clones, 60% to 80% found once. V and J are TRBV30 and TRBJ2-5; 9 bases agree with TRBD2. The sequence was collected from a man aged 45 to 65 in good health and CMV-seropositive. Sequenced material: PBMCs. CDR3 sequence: CAWNPGGGVRETQYF. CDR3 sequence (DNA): TGTGCCTGGAATCCTGGCGGGGGGGTCCGGGAGACCCAGTACTTC.